This T cell receptor (beta chain) was identified in a study of T cell responses to AZD1222 COVID-19 vaccine. Trimming took 5 bases from V and 5 from J; bases not matched to a gene: 9. This CDR3 contains 15 residues. From germline, CDR1 is KGHSH and CDR2 LQKENI. The data were produced by immunoSEQ multiplex PCR, yet TCRdb's version contains in-frame clones alone and is incomplete. This sample has more than 110,000 clones, with 85% to 95% found just once. The TCR was taken from an adult in good health. The V gene is TRBV18, the J gene TRBJ1-5, with 7 bases that match TRBD1. This specimen was peripheral blood, taken on day 0 of AZD1222 vaccination. CDR3: CASSASTGLYQPQHF. CDR3 coding DNA: TGTGCCAGCTCAGCGTCGACAGGGTTATATCAGCCCCAGCATTTT. The variable domain in full, with the rest retrieved from reference TRBV18 and TRBJ1-5, is NAGVMQNPRHLVRRRGQEARLRCSPMKGHSHVYWYRQLPEEGLKFMVYLQKENIIDESGMPKERFSAEFPKEGPSILRIQQVVRGDSAAYFCASSASTGLYQPQHFGDGTRLSIL.